This TCR beta chain comes out of a study of cytomegalovirus exposure and HLA in healthy donors. Study results and limitations: An apparent linkage of common viral pathogens to several of the most significant clusters emerged in a later analysis.

Primers included in the PCR were 60 Vbeta and 13 Jbeta primers. In the study's own analysis: Tens of millions of unique TCR beta chains, roughly 10 million shared, were counted in a later analysis. Sequencing used immunoSEQ multiplex PCR; TCRdb keeps in-frame clones, though not all of them. V and J calls and clone size are those listed in that table; D and trimming were worked out from the DNA. The table includes approximately 120,000 clones, roughly three quarters detected once. With regard to this clone: As yet, its antigen is unknown.

This TCR derives from a woman aged 45-65 years in good health and CMV-seropositive. Sequenced material: PBMCs.

CDR3 sequence (DNA): TGTGCCAGCAGTTCCCAATCGGGCTATGGCTACACCTTC. Translation: CASSSQSGYGYTF. V is TRBV27 and J is TRBJ1-2, with D uncertain. V gave up 4 bases and J gave up 4 bases, with 10 bases separating them. CDR3 length: 13 residues. CDR1 is MNHEY and CDR2 is SMNVEV in the germline V gene (reference sequence).